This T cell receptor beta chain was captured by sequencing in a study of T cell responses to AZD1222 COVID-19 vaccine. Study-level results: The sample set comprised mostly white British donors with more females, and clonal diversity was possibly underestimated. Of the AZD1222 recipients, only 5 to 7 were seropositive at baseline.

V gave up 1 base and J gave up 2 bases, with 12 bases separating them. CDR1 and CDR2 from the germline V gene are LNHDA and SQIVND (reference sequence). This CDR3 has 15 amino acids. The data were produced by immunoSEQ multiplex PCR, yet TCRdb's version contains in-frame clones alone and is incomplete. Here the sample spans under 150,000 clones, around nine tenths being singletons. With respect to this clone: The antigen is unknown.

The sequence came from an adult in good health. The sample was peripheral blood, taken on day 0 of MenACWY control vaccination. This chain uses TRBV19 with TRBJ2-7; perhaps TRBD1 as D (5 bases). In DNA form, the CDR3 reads TGTGCCAGTAGTATAGGTCTCAGGGCGGCCTACGAGCAGTACTTC. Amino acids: CASSIGLRAAYEQYF.